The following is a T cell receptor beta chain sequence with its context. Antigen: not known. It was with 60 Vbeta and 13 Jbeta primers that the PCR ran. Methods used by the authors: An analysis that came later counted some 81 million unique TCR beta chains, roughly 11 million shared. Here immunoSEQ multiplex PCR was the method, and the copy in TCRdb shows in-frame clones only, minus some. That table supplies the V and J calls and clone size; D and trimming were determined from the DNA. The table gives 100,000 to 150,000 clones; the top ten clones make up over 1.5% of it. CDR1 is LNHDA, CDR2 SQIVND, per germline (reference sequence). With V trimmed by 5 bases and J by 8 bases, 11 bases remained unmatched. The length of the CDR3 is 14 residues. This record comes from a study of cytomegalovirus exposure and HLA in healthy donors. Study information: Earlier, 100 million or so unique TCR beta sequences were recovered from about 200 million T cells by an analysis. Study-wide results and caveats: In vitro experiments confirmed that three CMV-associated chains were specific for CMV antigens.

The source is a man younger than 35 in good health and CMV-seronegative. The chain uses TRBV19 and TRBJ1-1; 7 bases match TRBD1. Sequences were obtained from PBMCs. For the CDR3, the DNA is TGTGCCAGTAGTTCCTGGGGACAGACCTTGGAAGCTTTCTTT. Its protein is CASSSWGQTLEAFF.